The rows below give T cell receptor beta chains drawn from one sample of a study of CD8 T cells in ankylosing spondylitis. TCRdb re-derived calls from the 5' RACE reads in MiXCR, one entry per CDR3 protein. This table holds 50,000 to 75,000 distinct CDR3 sequences, approximately 5.7% found once. Sequenced sample: synovial fluid, either unsorted or a sorted T cell fraction (not recorded which). The source is a male donor with ankylosing spondylitis. Each CDR3 is given without its conserved first and last residue. D genes are given only for firm matches.

V gene,D gene,J gene,CDR3 protein
TRBV27,-,TRBJ1-2,ASSSRGGGYGYT
TRBV5-1,-,TRBJ1-3,ASSLVQGAISGNTIY
TRBV5-1,TRBD1,TRBJ1-5,ATLKGQVVKQPQH
TRBV7-2,TRBD1,TRBJ1-2,ASSSWDRGGFGYT
TRBV12-3/TRBV12-4,-,TRBJ2-5,ASSLRLGGAGETQY
TRBV28,-,TRBJ2-3,ASRDGQGGSTDTQY
TRBV2,-,TRBJ2-1,ASRPGAVIYNEQF
TRBV7-8,-,TRBJ2-7,ASSLGSRQNAALGQY
TRBV7-2,TRBD1,TRBJ2-3,ASSQDRGRTDTQY
TRBV2,-,TRBJ2-7,ASSALGVQY
TRBV25-1,-,TRBJ2-3,ASSYGYTDTQY
TRBV5-1,-,TRBJ1-1,ASSDLTENTEAF
TRBV20-1,-,TRBJ2-3,SAGGPEGDTQY
TRBV11-2,TRBD2,TRBJ2-5,ASSPQTSGRPPQY
TRBV6-5,TRBD2,TRBJ2-7,ASSYSPPSGIYYEQY
TRBV7-2,TRBD1,TRBJ2-4,ASSRQGADIQY
TRBV12-3/TRBV12-4,-,TRBJ2-7,ASSLRAGAYEQY
TRBV25-1,TRBD2,TRBJ2-1,ASSDVDWASGRNEQF
TRBV20-1,TRBD1,TRBJ1-2,SARNNRGNYGYT
TRBV5-1,TRBD2,TRBJ2-5,ASRRSSGSVETQY
TRBV7-2,-,TRBJ2-1,ASSLGGLAQRL
TRBV3-1,TRBD1,TRBJ1-1,ASRGDRVSSEAF
TRBV28,TRBD2,TRBJ2-2,ASSPLAGGTGELF
TRBV28,TRBD1,TRBJ1-1,ATTSGGVILDTEAF
TRBV4-1,-,TRBJ2-2,ASSPPGINTGELF
TRBV29-1,TRBD1,TRBJ1-1,SVLPTGITEAF
TRBV20-1,-,TRBJ2-5,SASYLDEETQY
TRBV3-1,TRBD2,TRBJ2-5,ASSPTERGLETQY
TRBV20-1,TRBD2,TRBJ2-3,SARGLAGVSDTQY
TRBV7-3,TRBD2,TRBJ2-1,ASSPASGTYNEQF
TRBV12-3/TRBV12-4,-,TRBJ2-2,ASRQSNTGELF
TRBV11-2,TRBD2,TRBJ2-2,ASSWREGRGTGELF